These 21 T cell receptor beta chains were all obtained from the same sample, sequenced in a study of regulatory T cells in long-lasting Graves disease. The time point is: newly diagnosed GD, antithyroid drugs for less than 3 months. Extracted RNA from PBMCs served as the source of the TCR library. For TCR beta, libraries came from iRepertoire HTBI primers and Arm-PCR of CDR3 regions. TCRdb called the multiplex PCR reads again in MiXCR, with one record for every CDR3 protein. The sample lists 380,000 or so distinct CDR3 sequences, under 20% occurring once. These data are also associated with another study on T cells in Graves' hyperthyroidism and ophthalmopathy.

The sample consisted of peripheral blood mononuclear cells (PBMCs), taken at new diagnosis, from a patient treated with antithyroid drugs. These receptors were taken from a woman aged 18-29 years with Graves disease.

This clonotype was observed at least ten times. The rearrangement links TRBV24-1 to TRBJ1-1; D gene ambiguous. V lost 5 bases and J lost 1, with 7 bases in between. The length of the CDR3 is 13 residues. The germline V gene has CDR1 KGHDR and CDR2 SFDVKD. The CDR3 DNA reads TGTGCCACCAGTGGTGGGTCGAACACTGAAGCTTTCTTT. Translation gives CATSGGSNTEAFF.

This clonotype has ten or more counts. The rearrangement links TRBV12-3 or TRBV12-4 to TRBJ1-5; unclear D gene. CDR3 length: 17 residues. Trimming took off 3 bases at V and 2 bases at J, with 17 bases between the two ends. Here the CDR3 DNA reads TGTGCCAGCAGTTTTGTGGTGTCGGGGTCGGGCAATCAGCCCCAGCATTTT. Amino acids: CASSFVVSGSGNQPQHF.

J is TRBJ1-2 and V is TRBV20-1, with TRBD1 identical over 8 bases. V shed 4 bases and J 4 bases; nucleotides not matched to a gene: 5. The CDR3 runs to 13 residues. From germline, CDR1 is DFQATT and CDR2 SNEGSKA (reference sequence). The CDR3 spells CSAKQGDIYGYTF. The CDR3 DNA reads as TGCAGTGCTAAACAGGGGGACATCTATGGCTACACCTTC.

This clonotype was detected a few times. This chain links TRBV19 with TRBJ1-5, with no clear D. This CDR3 has 14 amino acids. Germline V gives CDR1 LNHDA, CDR2 SQIVND (reference sequence). The V and J ends lost 5 bases and 7 bases respectively, with 15 bases between them. As DNA, the CDR3 is TGTGCCAGTAGTTTCGTCGGGCCCGACCAGCCCCAGCATTTT. Protein sequence: CASSFVGPDQPQHF.

The rearrangement joins TRBV4-1 to TRBJ2-1; D is possibly TRBD2 (5 bases). The V gene lost 0 bases and the J gene lost 10 bases, with 19 bases spanning the gap. CDR1 MGHRA and CDR2 YSYEKL come from the germline V gene. CDR3 length: 16 residues. The CDR3 DNA reads as TGCGCCAGCAGCCAAGATCCGAGCGGCGCTTTCCGGGAGCAGTTCTTC. It is translated as CASSQDPSGAFREQFF.

This clonotype turned up a few times. CDR3 in DNA: TGTGCCAGCAGCTTATTACTAGCGGGAGTCACCGGGGAGCTGTTTTTT. Amino acids: CASSLLLAGVTGELFF. This chain joins TRBV5-8 and TRBJ2-2; 11 nucleotides agree with TRBD2. The germline V gene encodes CDR1 SGHTS and CDR2 YDEGEE. Unmatched junction bases numbered 4, after V lost 2 bases and J lost 4 bases. The CDR3 contains 16 residues.

The table lists this clonotype with a few counts. This sequence joins TRBV19 and TRBJ1-5, with D maybe TRBD1 (6 bases). Per the germline V gene, CDR1 is LNHDA and CDR2 is SQIVND (reference sequence). The CDR3 spans 16 residues. V lost 6 bases and J 5 bases, leaving 20 bases between the germline ends. The DNA for the CDR3 is TGTGCCAGTAGCCGACGGGGGGCCGGAGGGGATCAGCCCCAGCATTTT. Residues: CASSRRGAGGDQPQHF.

The chain is built from TRBV7-6 and TRBJ1-3, with D unclear. This CDR3 is built from 14 residues. Germline CDR1 is SGHVS and CDR2 is FNYEAQ. V lost 1 base, J lost 7 bases, and 11 bases lay in between. The CDR3 region has the DNA TGTGCCAGCAGCTTAGAAAGGGAGAGGAACACCATATATTTT. This translates into CASSLERERNTIYF.

This clonotype came up many times. The V gene is TRBV5-5, the J gene TRBJ1-1; D is perhaps TRBD1 (6 bases). The V gene's germline CDR1 is SGHKS and CDR2 YYEKEE (reference sequence). Trimming left V 0 bases short and J 0 bases short, with 12 bases between. This CDR3 is 16 amino acids long. The chain's CDR3 is CASSLGAGVVNTEAFF. CDR3 nucleotides: TGTGCCAGCAGCTTGGGGGCAGGGGTGGTGAACACTGAAGCTTTCTTT.

A few counts support this clonotype. The rearrangement links TRBV7-6 to TRBJ2-4; 10 positions agree with TRBD1. The CDR3 runs to 14 residues. The J segment lost 9 bases and the V segment lost 4 bases, leaving 6 bases of the junction unmatched. Germline lookup yields CDR1 SGHVS and CDR2 FNYEAQ. Written as DNA, the CDR3 is TGTGCCAGCAGCTCAAAGACAGGGGGCGGCATTCAGTACTTC. It yields the protein CASSSKTGGGIQYF. Variable domain in full (rest from reference TRBV7-6 and TRBJ2-4): GAGVSQSPRYKVTKRGQDVALRCDPISGHVSLYWYRQALGQGPEFLTYFNYEAQQDKSGLPNDRFSAERPEGSISTLTIQRTEQRDSAMYRCASSSKTGGGIQYFGAGTRLSVL.

The CDR3: CASSGSGAKMDTQYF. Here the CDR3 DNA reads TGTGCCAGCAGTGGTTCGGGAGCAAAGATGGATACGCAGTATTTT. The V call is TRBV6-2 or TRBV6-3, the J call TRBJ2-3, with a weak D call TRBD2 (6 bases). The CDR3 contains 15 residues. Germline V lookup: CDR1 MNHEY, CDR2 SVGEGT. Trimming left V 5 bases short and J 6 bases short, with 18 bases between.

At least ten counts were recorded for this clonotype. CDR3 amino acids: CASSLISMNTEAFF. CDR3 in DNA: TGCGCCAGCAGCTTGATTTCTATGAACACTGAAGCTTTCTTT. V usage is TRBV5-1 and J usage is TRBJ1-1; no definite D call. Trimming cost V 1 base and J 0 bases, with 7 bases left between them. Germline lookup yields CDR1 SGHRS and CDR2 YFSETQ. The CDR3 spans 14 residues.

The chain is built from TRBV6-1 and TRBJ2-5, with 8 bases matching TRBD1. Germline loops: CDR1 MNHNS, CDR2 SASEGT. V shed 6 bases, J shed 6 bases, and the junction held 6 bases outside the gene matches. The CDR3 has 13 amino acids. The CDR3 sequence: CASRPTGAKTQYF. The CDR3 nucleotides read TGTGCCAGCAGACCGACAGGGGCCAAGACCCAGTACTTC.

Ten or more counts support this clonotype. The rearrangement joins TRBV3-1 to TRBJ1-1, with TRBD1 identical over 9 bases. The CDR3 loop spans 15 amino acids. Looked up from germline, CDR1 is LGHDT and CDR2 is YNNKEL (reference sequence). V lost 1 base, J lost 12 bases, and 12 bases stayed unmatched. The CDR3 region has the DNA TGTGCCAGCAGCCAAGCCTCCGGGACAGGGAGGTGGACTTTCTTT. Translated, it gives CASSQASGTGRWTFF.

The chain links TRBV27 to TRBJ2-4; the D call may be TRBD1 or TRBD2 (5 bases each). V was clipped by 5 bases and J by 9 bases, with 26 bases between them. The CDR3 totals 17 residues. Germline lookup yields CDR1 MNHEY and CDR2 SMNVEV (reference sequence). The CDR3 reads CASSPEADTPPTSIQYF. CDR3 nucleotide sequence: TGTGCCAGCAGTCCCGAAGCGGACACACCCCCCACCAGCATTCAGTACTTC.

This clonotype has a handful of counts. J is TRBJ1-6 and V is TRBV30; D call uncertain. CDR1 and CDR2 (germline): GTSNPN, SVGIG (reference sequence). V shed 5 bases and J shed 4 bases, with 12 bases lying between them. This CDR3 is built from 14 residues. The CDR3, as DNA: TGTGCCTGGGGTCCCAGAGATTATAATTCACCCCTCCACTTT. Amino acid sequence: CAWGPRDYNSPLHF.

This clonotype came up many times. The gene calls are TRBV27 and TRBJ1-1; D not certain. CDR1 and CDR2 from the germline V gene are MNHEY and SMNVEV (reference sequence). With 5 bases removed from V and 1 base from J, the gap between germline ends came to 14 bases. CDR3 length: 15 residues. The CDR3 protein is CASSLIGSENTEAFF. CDR3 sequence (DNA): TGTGCCAGCAGTCTGATCGGGAGCGAGAACACTGAAGCTTTCTTT.

The V and J genes are TRBV11-3 and TRBJ1-1; a weak D match, TRBD1 (5 bases). V was clipped by 8 bases and J by 3 bases, with 16 bases between them. CDR1 is SGHNT and CDR2 is YENEEA in the germline V gene. This CDR3 is 14 amino acids long. The CDR3 DNA sequence: TGTGCCAGCTCGGGGTTAATAGGGGACACTGAAGCTTTCTTT. Protein product: CASSGLIGDTEAFF.

This clonotype has a count of ten or more. The J gene is TRBJ1-1, the V gene TRBV11-2; TRBD1 agrees at 10 bases. With 3 bases clipped from V and 4 bases from J, the junction kept 5 bases outside the gene matches. Germline loops: CDR1 SGHAT, CDR2 FQNNGV. The CDR3 consists of 15 residues. The CDR3 nucleotides are TGTGCCAGCAGCTTGGGGACAGGGGCCCTCACTGAAGCTTTCTTT. Translating it yields CASSLGTGALTEAFF. Together with reference TRBV11-2 and TRBJ1-1, the CDR3 gives the full variable domain: EAGVAQSPRYKIIEKRQSVAFWCNPISGHATLYWYQQILGQGPKLLIQFQNNGVVDDSQLPKDRFSAERLKGVDSTLKIQPAKLEDSAVYLCASSLGTGALTEAFFGQGTRLTVV.

This clonotype was detected many times. The chain combines TRBV7-6 with TRBJ1-2; D gene ambiguous. Germline V gene sequence: CDR1 SGHVS, CDR2 FNYEAQ. The V and J ends lost 4 bases and 7 bases respectively, with 13 bases between them. The CDR3 sequence is 13 residues long. Here the CDR3 reads CASSSPKGIGYTF. CDR3 DNA: TGTGCCAGCAGCTCTCCCAAAGGGATTGGCTACACCTTC.

This clonotype was seen at least ten times. V usage is TRBV24-1 and J usage is TRBJ2-3; TRBD2 agrees at 9 bases. The CDR3 sequence is 18 residues long. Germline V lookup: CDR1 KGHDR, CDR2 SFDVKD. Unmatched junction bases numbered 11, after V lost 4 bases and J lost 1 base. This chain's CDR3 is CATSDPGLAGSGTDTQYF. The CDR3 DNA follows: TGTGCCACCAGTGACCCGGGACTAGCAGGATCTGGCACAGATACGCAGTATTTT.